Listed below are T cell receptor beta chains from one sample, sequenced in a study of blood T cell repertoires in COVID-19. The assay was immunoSEQ multiplex PCR, and TCRdb's table has in-frame clones only and misses some. The sample has 65,000 to 90,000 clones, about 86% seen once; the top ten hold around a fifth. The sample taken for sequencing was peripheral blood. The source of these receptors is a woman of 80 years or more in a cohort sampled during active or convalescent COVID-19. CDR3s include the opening cysteine and the closing phenylalanine or tryptophan. Each record gives: J gene, D gene, V gene, CDR3 protein. The D gene is left open where the match is weak.

>TRBJ1-5|.|TRBV6-5
CASRLQGSNQPQHF
>TRBJ1-2|TRBD1|TRBV2
CASRPGQGAVGYTF
>TRBJ1-5|.|TRBV18
CASSPGGGQPQHF
>TRBJ1-5|.|TRBV28
CASSSSERGGQPQHF
>TRBJ1-1|TRBD1|TRBV5-1
CASSLSGTENTEAFF
>TRBJ1-4|.|TRBV28
CASSALWGRKEKLFF
>TRBJ2-1|.|TRBV5-1
CASSLVGGGHNEQFF
>TRBJ2-1|TRBD2|TRBV5-4
CASRQGLPSYNEQFF
>TRBJ2-2|TRBD1|TRBV10-3
CAISEAGGTGELFF
>TRBJ2-5|.|TRBV2
CASRGNRVSQETQYF
>TRBJ2-7|TRBD1|TRBV5-1
CASRDREYEQYF
>TRBJ1-4|TRBD1|TRBV7-2
CASSLAGTAEKLFF
>TRBJ1-3|TRBD1|TRBV5-1
CASSTGQGFSGNTIYF
>TRBJ1-6|TRBD1|TRBV19
CASSLKGQVTAGSPLHF
>TRBJ2-1|TRBD2|TRBV5-4
CASSLGLAGGGGYNEQFF
>TRBJ2-2|TRBD1|TRBV4-1
CASRQRDRVAGELFF
>TRBJ1-2|.|TRBV2
CASSGGSSNYGYTF
>TRBJ2-1|TRBD2|TRBV19
CASGLAGYNEQFF
>TRBJ2-1|.|TRBV29-1
CSVVGLLEEQFF
>TRBJ1-4|TRBD1|TRBV28
CASSLFGTGREKLFF
>TRBJ1-3|.|TRBV11-2
CASSDRGAGNTIYF
>TRBJ1-4|.|TRBV9
CASSVAGGGYLGEKLFF
>TRBJ2-3|TRBD2|TRBV29-1
CSPWGLAGGPGTQYF
>TRBJ1-6|TRBD1|TRBV5-6
CASSQDRRDSPLHF
>TRBJ2-1|.|TRBV14
CASSQGASYNEQFF